The clone carrying this TCR beta chain was found a few times. Its cognate antigen is unknown. This entry is derived from a study of beta chain features in type 1 diabetes. Trimming shortened V by 3 bases and J by 7 bases, and 16 bases separated the two germline ends. Germline V lookup: CDR1 GTSNPN, CDR2 SVGIG (reference sequence). This CDR3 comprises 14 residues. Study observations and caveats: All four CD4+ subsets from Type 1 diabetes patients carried moderately but significantly shorter TCRB CDR3s. For TCRB rearrangement, an influence of HLA type remained unresolved here.

Sorted CD4+ subsets: naive, central memory, regulatory, stem cell-like memory (CD45RO/CCR7/CD25/CD127/CD95/CD27 panel). Isolated RNA was reverse transcribed in full, so expressed TCRB transcripts were sequenced. Assay: immunoSEQ multiplex PCR; the TCRdb copy retains only in-frame clones and omits some. The table records about 650,000 clones, roughly 12% of them present only once. V is TRBV30 and J is TRBJ1-5, with D perhaps matching TRBD1 (6 bases). The TCR was taken from a man aged 25 to 45 with type 1 diabetes. The sequencing sample was made of naive CD4+ T cells from blood. Here the CDR3 reads CAWSVTGKTQPQHF. The CDR3 DNA follows: TGTGCCTGGAGCGTCACAGGGAAGACGCAGCCCCAGCATTTT.